This TCR beta chain emerged from a study of blood T cell repertoires in COVID-19 (dated by TCRdb to the early 2020s). Context from the whole study: Collaborator samples came from the United States, Italy and Spain and covered acute and convalescent phases of COVID-19. Deeply sampled blood TCRbeta repertoires from subjects exposed to, actively infected with, or recovered from COVID-19 were included in the dataset. HLA class I and class II types, where available, came from metadata supplied by the sample provider rather than from assay-based typing. A de-identified subject ID, COVID-19 status, age in years and sex were almost always included in the sample metadata. The prospective study material was composed of cDNA or gDNA derived from T cells, B-cell-depleted T cells, or PBMCs. The samples were drawn from the first 160 participants of the ongoing ImmuneRACE study and from 1,254 subjects provided by 6 global collaborators. The repertoires were released in a freely available public database meant as a resource for research on the immune response to SARS-CoV-2.

Points on this clone: No antigen is known for it. No much larger clonotype is one base removed from it; base qualities were not supplied.

The immunoSEQ Assay, a bias-controlled multiplex PCR, was used to amplify TCRbeta CDR3 regions from genomic DNA. The authors processed their data as follows. Nucleated cell counts per sample were estimated from amplification of reference gene primers within the assay. To quantify the absolute abundance of each unique TCRbeta CDR3 rearrangement, sequence reads were collapsed and filtered. For each sample, productive Simpson clonality was calculated by taking the square root of Simpson's diversity index across productive rearrangements. In its TCRdb copy, this immuneACCESS table keeps in-frame sequences only and misses some clones. Where compared with another copy, unresolved V genes explain less than half of these, and the others have no known cause. That table furnishes V, J and clone size, whereas the DNA furnished D and trimming. The sample has 250,000 or so clones on record, about 87% of them singletons. The top ten constitute around 2.6% of the sample.

The germline V gene supplies CDR1 ENHRY and CDR2 SYGVKD. The CDR3 has 15 amino acids, counting the end cysteine and phenylalanine. CDR3 DNA only is kept here, 45 bases in frame from base 1. At the junction V is shortened by 0 bases and J by 5 bases, with 10 bases in between. The investigation overall reported the following: The quantity of clinical and demographic metadata differed by source and by participant and was supplied without curation.

In the prospective study, participants were 18 to 89 years old, resided in about two dozen geographic areas of the United States, and were enrolled through a virtual design. To assign participants to cohorts, the prospective study relied on clinical history that participants themselves reported in a screening survey and a study questionnaire. In the prospective study, mobile phlebotomists collected whole blood, serum and a nasopharyngeal or oropharyngeal swab from each participant. Prospective study participants could optionally give additional blood draws and questionnaires over an approximately two-month period. Before DNA extraction, prospective study blood samples were shipped either frozen or at room temperature.

This chain is built from TRBV10-3 and TRBJ2-2, with an unclear D gene assignment. This clonotype was obtained from a woman aged 25 to 45 with acute COVID-19. The sequenced material came from PBMCs or T cells enriched from blood (not recorded which). This receptor has the CDR3 CAISESSPRTGELFF. The DNA reads TGTGCCATCAGTGAGTCGAGTCCCCGGACCGGGGAGCTGTTTTTT.